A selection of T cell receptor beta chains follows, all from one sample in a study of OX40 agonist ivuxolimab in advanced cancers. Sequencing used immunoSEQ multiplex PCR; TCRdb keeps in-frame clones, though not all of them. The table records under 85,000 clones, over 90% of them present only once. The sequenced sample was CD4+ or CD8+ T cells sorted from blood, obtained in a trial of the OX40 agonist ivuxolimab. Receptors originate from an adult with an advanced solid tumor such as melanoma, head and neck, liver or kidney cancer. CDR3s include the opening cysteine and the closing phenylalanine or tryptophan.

CDR3aa: CASSDSTRENQPQHF
j_gene: TRBJ1-5
v_gene: TRBV6-4

CDR3aa: CASSEWGGVSPHEQYF
j_gene: TRBJ2-7
v_gene: TRBV6-1

CDR3aa: CASSLVERATDTQYF
j_gene: TRBJ2-3
v_gene: TRBV5-4

CDR3aa: CASRPKGSLNTEAFF
j_gene: TRBJ1-1
v_gene: TRBV28

CDR3aa: CASSPSTRSLLIGEQFF
j_gene: TRBJ2-1
v_gene: TRBV19

CDR3aa: CASSSNLGQTYEQYF
j_gene: TRBJ2-7
v_gene: TRBV19

CDR3aa: CATSSRGSGEQYF
j_gene: TRBJ2-7
v_gene: TRBV15

CDR3aa: CASTAGTGAEKLFF
j_gene: TRBJ1-4
v_gene: TRBV2

CDR3aa: CAISETRVKNTGELFF
j_gene: TRBJ2-2
v_gene: TRBV10-3

CDR3aa: CASSVTRQIQTSYEQYF
j_gene: TRBJ2-7
v_gene: TRBV9

CDR3aa: CASSLGRTEAFF
j_gene: TRBJ1-1
v_gene: TRBV28

CDR3aa: CASSLSAGLTDTQYF
j_gene: TRBJ2-3
v_gene: TRBV27

CDR3aa: CASSPSVGHSLMGSYEQYF
j_gene: TRBJ2-7
v_gene: TRBV5-1

CDR3aa: CASSITQRSYNEQFF
j_gene: TRBJ2-1
v_gene: TRBV19

CDR3aa: CASPPRRQFETKGYTF
j_gene: TRBJ1-2
v_gene: TRBV11-3

CDR3aa: CASSWDRGYEQYF
j_gene: TRBJ2-7
v_gene: TRBV7-2

CDR3aa: CASSLAGTGPEQYF
j_gene: TRBJ2-7
v_gene: TRBV5-4

CDR3aa: CSAPEENEQYF
j_gene: TRBJ2-7
v_gene: TRBV20-1

CDR3aa: CASSYGGADTQYF
j_gene: TRBJ2-3
v_gene: TRBV6-5

CDR3aa: CASSLVGNEQYF
j_gene: TRBJ2-7
v_gene: TRBV5-8

CDR3aa: CASSPRTSGRGDEQFF
j_gene: TRBJ2-1
v_gene: TRBV7-9

CDR3aa: CATRTLEASSTEAFF
j_gene: TRBJ1-1
v_gene: TRBV19

CDR3aa: CASSSAGSPSEAFF
j_gene: TRBJ1-1
v_gene: TRBV5-1

CDR3aa: CATSRTSGGRGYEQYF
j_gene: TRBJ2-7
v_gene: TRBV15

CDR3aa: CASSSLAQRKSNEKLFF
j_gene: TRBJ1-4
v_gene: TRBV27

CDR3aa: CASSDIAGGSEQYF
j_gene: TRBJ2-7
v_gene: TRBV6-1

CDR3aa: CASSYKASETSYEQYF
j_gene: TRBJ2-7
v_gene: TRBV6-6

CDR3aa: CASSHPTGLKSPLHF
j_gene: TRBJ1-6
v_gene: TRBV14

CDR3aa: CASSGWDRGIHEQYF
j_gene: TRBJ2-7
v_gene: TRBV2

CDR3aa: CASSLYNGDEQYF
j_gene: TRBJ2-7
v_gene: TRBV14

CDR3aa: CASALAVLHEQFF
j_gene: TRBJ2-1
v_gene: TRBV19

CDR3aa: CASSEWVPYEQYF
j_gene: TRBJ2-7
v_gene: TRBV6-1

CDR3aa: CASSIAASTDTQYF
j_gene: TRBJ2-3
v_gene: TRBV19

CDR3aa: CASSEGQGLYAYEQYF
j_gene: TRBJ2-7
v_gene: TRBV5-1

CDR3aa: CASSETDSAGIYGYTF
j_gene: TRBJ1-2
v_gene: TRBV25-1

CDR3aa: CASSLDLEEQYF
j_gene: TRBJ2-5
v_gene: TRBV7-9

CDR3aa: CASSLQGPNQPQHF
j_gene: TRBJ1-5
v_gene: TRBV27

CDR3aa: CASSEYGGTAGYEQYF
j_gene: TRBJ2-7
v_gene: TRBV25-1

CDR3aa: CASNPGGEEELFF
j_gene: TRBJ2-2
v_gene: TRBV5-1

CDR3aa: CAWIRDPGGTEAFF
j_gene: TRBJ1-1
v_gene: TRBV30

CDR3aa: CASSYWGQGPSSGANVLTF
j_gene: TRBJ2-6
v_gene: TRBV5-4

CDR3aa: CASSPTDPLDNEQFF
j_gene: TRBJ2-1
v_gene: TRBV6-1